These 32 T cell receptor beta chains were sequenced from one sample in a study of CD8 T cells in ankylosing spondylitis. Each CDR3 protein gets one entry after TCRdb re-called the 5' RACE reads with MiXCR. The sample lists some 240,000 distinct CDR3 sequences; approximately 24% were seen once. Material for sequencing was blood, either unsorted or a sorted T cell fraction (not recorded which). The source of these receptors is a male donor with ankylosing spondylitis or in good health (not recorded which).

The CDR3: CASSFRGGYEQYF. The DNA for the CDR3 is TGTGCCAGCAGTTTCCGGGGGGGCTACGAGCAGTACTTC. V usage is TRBV12-3 or TRBV12-4 and J usage is TRBJ2-7; 8 bases fit TRBD2. V lost 3 bases and J lost 3; bases outside the gene matches: 1. CDR3 length: 13 amino acids.

This clonotype was observed many times. The CDR3 is CSVEVQGYNTEAFF. The DNA of the CDR3 is TGCAGCGTTGAAGTCCAGGGCTACAACACTGAAGCTTTCTTT. J is TRBJ1-1 and V is TRBV29-1; maybe TRBD1 (5 bases). The CDR3 covers 14 residues. Trimming removed 1 base at V and 2 bases at J, with 11 bases between. The germline gives CDR1 SQVTM, CDR2 ANQGSEA.

The rearrangement joins TRBV15 to TRBJ2-5, with D unclear. The germline CDR1 and CDR2 sequences are LNHNV and YYDKDF (reference sequence). There are 16 residues in the CDR3. V lost 0 bases, J lost 2 bases, and 13 bases lay in between. The CDR3 DNA follows: TGTGCCACCAGCAGAGATGGTCCAGCCTCACAAGAGACCCAGTACTTC. It yields the protein CATSRDGPASQETQYF.

This chain links TRBV3-1 with TRBJ2-7; perhaps D is TRBD1 or TRBD2 (5 bases each). Germline V gene lookup returns CDR1 LGHDT and CDR2 YNNKEL (reference sequence). Between the trimmed V and J ends, which lost 3 bases and 0 bases, there was a span of 12 bases. This CDR3 contains 15 residues. The CDR3 reads CASSQSGPLSYEQYF. CDR3 nucleotide sequence: TGTGCCAGCAGCCAGTCGGGACCCCTCTCCTACGAGCAGTACTTC.

The chain is built from TRBV20-1 and TRBJ2-1; a weak D match, TRBD2 (6 bases). Trimming removed 6 bases at V and 7 bases at J, with 19 bases between. Germline V gene lookup returns CDR1 DFQATT and CDR2 SNEGSKA (reference sequence). The CDR3 has 14 amino acids. The CDR3 nucleotides read TGCAGTGCCCGGCCTGGGGGAGGAAGGAATGAGCAGTTCTTC. Encoded protein: CSARPGGGRNEQFF.

The chain is built from TRBV20-1 and TRBJ2-5, with TRBD2 matching 10 bases. The junction had 6 bases not matched to a gene; V was cut back by 3 bases and J by 5 bases. Germline lookup yields CDR1 DFQATT and CDR2 SNEGSKA (reference sequence). The CDR3 is 14 residues long. DNA of the CDR3: TGCAGTGCTAGGCCGGGACTAGCGTTGGAGACCCAGTACTTC. It translates to CSARPGLALETQYF.

The chain recombines TRBV29-1 with TRBJ2-1, with 8 bases fitting TRBD2. V trimming: 5 bases; J trimming: 0 bases; junction bases outside the gene matches: 3. This CDR3 is 14 amino acids long. CDR1 SQVTM and CDR2 ANQGSEA come from the germline V gene. The chain's CDR3 is CSVKRGSSYNEQFF. The CDR3, as DNA: TGCAGCGTTAAGCGGGGGTCCTCCTACAATGAGCAGTTCTTC.

V gene TRBV12-3 or TRBV12-4 combines with J gene TRBJ2-7; D gene ambiguous. This CDR3 has 16 residues. V lost 3 bases to trimming and J lost 3 bases, with 18 bases between them. DNA of the CDR3: TGTGCCAGCAGTTTTCTGGGCCATTCACAGAACTACGAGCAGTACTTC. Translating gives CASSFLGHSQNYEQYF.

For this clonotype: A junction end diverges from the germline sequence, so it may reflect a read error. The chain has TRBV20-1 and TRBJ2-3, with D possibly matching TRBD2 (6 bases). The germline V gene encodes CDR1 DFQATT and CDR2 SNEGSKA (reference sequence). This CDR3 is built from 17 residues. CDR3 DNA: TGCTGTGCCTACGGGACTGTAGCGGCTCGACTCACAGATACGCAGTATTTT. Translating it yields CCAYGTVAARLTDTQYF.

This clonotype was picked up many times. This chain uses TRBV20-1 with TRBJ2-3, with a tentative D call TRBD2 (7 bases). Germline CDR1 is DFQATT and CDR2 is SNEGSKA (reference sequence). Between the trimmed V and J ends, which lost 6 bases and 4 bases, there was a span of 14 bases. This CDR3 has 13 amino acids. The CDR3 region has the DNA TGCAGTGCAAGGGGGGGGCCCGCAGATACGCAGTATTTT. Its protein product is CSARGGPADTQYF.

Only one count was recorded for this clonotype. This chain joins TRBV11-2 and TRBJ2-3, with a possible D match to TRBD1 (6 bases). Trimming cost V 2 bases and J 3 bases, with 15 bases left between them. CDR1 and CDR2 from the germline V gene are SGHAT and FQNNGV. The CDR3 consists of 16 residues. Written as DNA, the CDR3 is TGTGCCAGCAGCTTATCGCCTAACAGGGATACAGATACGCAGTATTTT. Its translation is CASSLSPNRDTDTQYF. The complete variable domain, with remaining parts taken from reference TRBV11-2 and TRBJ2-3, reads EAGVAQSPRYKIIEKRQSVAFWCNPISGHATLYWYQQILGQGPKLLIQFQNNGVVDDSQLPKDRFSAERLKGVDSTLKIQPAKLEDSAVYLCASSLSPNRDTDTQYFGPGTRLTVL.

This clonotype was counted many times. V gene TRBV20-1 combines with J gene TRBJ2-5, with 9 bases identical to TRBD1. V dropped 1 base and J dropped 3; count of bases not matched to a gene: 6. The germline CDR1 and CDR2 sequences are DFQATT and SNEGSKA (reference sequence). CDR3 length equals 15 residues. The CDR3 spells CSARVPGQGKETQYF. DNA of the CDR3: TGCAGTGCTAGAGTGCCGGGACAGGGAAAAGAGACCCAGTACTTC.

V usage is TRBV12-3 or TRBV12-4 and J usage is TRBJ2-6, with D perhaps matching TRBD1 (5 bases). This CDR3 spans 14 amino acids. Trimming pared 3 bases from V and 3 bases from J, leaving 6 bases between. The DNA of the CDR3 is TGTGCCAGCAGTTTTAGGGGTGGGGCCAACGTCCTGACTTTC. This sequence encodes CASSFRGGANVLTF.

The chain couples TRBV20-1 to TRBJ1-1; 8 positions match TRBD1. Germline V gene sequence: CDR1 DFQATT, CDR2 SNEGSKA (reference sequence). The CDR3 has 15 residues. V lost 0 bases, J lost 10 bases, and 13 bases stayed unmatched. In nucleotides, the CDR3 is TGCAGTGCTAGAGACGCCGGGACAGGCGAGGAGGCAGCTTTCTTT. This gives the protein CSARDAGTGEEAAFF.

The V call is TRBV24-1, the J call TRBJ2-3, with 11 positions matching TRBD1. Germline V gene sequence: CDR1 KGHDR, CDR2 SFDVKD. Germline trimming cut 2 bases from V and 5 bases from J; bases unmatched to any gene: 14. The length of the CDR3 is 19 residues. Here the CDR3 DNA reads TGTGCCACCAGTGATTGGCGGCGGACAGGGGGCCTTGAGGGAGATACGCAGTATTTT. It codes for CATSDWRRTGGLEGDTQYF.

The chain joins TRBV18 to TRBJ2-5; D is unclear. Germline assignment: CDR1 KGHSH and CDR2 LQKENI. V was cut by 1 base and J by 3 bases, with 6 bases left in between. The CDR3 contains 13 residues. CDR3: CASSPRTEETQYF. In DNA form, the CDR3 reads TGTGCCAGCTCACCACGGACGGAAGAGACCCAGTACTTC.

The table lists this clonotype with many counts. This chain uses TRBV10-3 with TRBJ2-3, with D perhaps TRBD1 (5 bases). Trimming pared 0 bases from V and 4 bases from J, leaving 5 bases between. Looked up from germline, CDR1 is ENHRY and CDR2 is SYGVKD. The CDR3 is 13 residues long. The CDR3 here is CAISESGPDTQYF. As DNA, the CDR3 is TGTGCCATCAGTGAGTCGGGGCCAGATACGCAGTATTTT.

This chain links TRBV7-9 with TRBJ2-5; D assignment may be TRBD1 or TRBD2 (5 bases each). Trimming pared 1 base from V and 5 bases from J, leaving 14 bases between. In germline, CDR1 is SEHNR, CDR2 FQNEAQ (reference sequence). This CDR3 contains 15 residues. This CDR3 is CASSLGGRDGETQYF. CDR3 coding DNA: TGTGCCAGCAGCTTAGGCGGCAGGGACGGCGAGACCCAGTACTTC.

As for this clonotype: Sequence at one end of the junction differs from germline and may be a read error. The rearrangement links TRBV10-3 to TRBJ2-1; unclear D gene. The CDR3 has 18 amino acids. In germline, CDR1 is ENHRY, CDR2 SYGVKD. CDR3 coding DNA: TGTGCCATCAGTGAATCCTCAGAAATGACGTTCTCCTGCAATGAGCAGTTCTTC. This translates into CAISESSEMTFSCNEQFF.

This rearrangement joins TRBV28 to TRBJ2-4, with 11 bases identical to TRBD1. The CDR3 is made up of 12 amino acids. Germline V lookup: CDR1 MDHEN, CDR2 SYDVKM. Trimming removed 8 bases from V and 6 bases from J; junction bases left unmatched: 0. The CDR3 bases are TGTGCCAGCGGGACAGGGGGAAACATTCAGTACTTC. Protein product: CASGTGGNIQYF.

CDR3 bases: TGCAGTGCCCACCTAGCGGGACCCGCTAGTAGGGAGCTGTTTTTT. Translating it yields CSAHLAGPASRELFF. The chain carries TRBV20-1 and TRBJ2-2, with 9 bases identical to TRBD2. Germline-derived CDR1 and CDR2 are DFQATT and SNEGSKA (reference sequence). The CDR3 contains 15 residues. The trim removed 6 bases at V and 9 bases at J, leaving 14 bases unmatched.

Concerning this clonotype itself: A read error may explain this, as a much larger clone is one base away. The chain combines TRBV20-1 with TRBJ2-1; 9 bases line up with TRBD2. This CDR3 is built from 14 residues. The junction had 4 bases not matched to a gene; V was cut back by 1 base and J by 6 bases. Germline CDR1 DFQATT, CDR2 SNEGSKA (reference sequence). The CDR3 sequence is CSARVLAGSNEQFF. CDR3 in DNA: TGCAGTGCTAGAGTTCTAGCGGGGAGCAATGAGCAGTTCTTC.

The CDR3 is CSAPADTRVTQFF. The CDR3 DNA is TGCAGTGCCCCGGCGGATACCAGGGTTACGCAGTTCTTC. This chain joins TRBV20-1 and TRBJ2-1, with D perhaps matching TRBD1 (5 bases). V lost 6 bases, J lost 12 bases, and 21 bases lay in between. CDR1 is DFQATT, CDR2 SNEGSKA, per germline (reference sequence). The CDR3 contains 13 residues.

J is TRBJ2-1 and V is TRBV20-1; no clear D gene. Trimming left V 1 base short and J 3 bases short, with 10 bases between. Germline lookup yields CDR1 DFQATT and CDR2 SNEGSKA (reference sequence). The CDR3 is 14 residues long. The CDR3 is CSARAFTYYNEQFF. DNA for the CDR3: TGCAGTGCTAGAGCGTTTACATACTACAATGAGCAGTTCTTC.

This clonotype was recorded at least ten times. The rearrangement links TRBV5-1 to TRBJ2-2; D is unclear. The CDR3 consists of 13 residues. The V and J ends lost 4 bases and 9 bases respectively, with 13 bases between them. Germline lookup yields CDR1 SGHRS and CDR2 YFSETQ. CDR3: CASSARPPRELFF. DNA for the CDR3: TGCGCCAGCAGCGCTAGACCTCCCCGGGAGCTGTTTTTT.

This clonotype has more than one count but fewer than ten. V and J are TRBV20-1 and TRBJ1-1; D is uncertain. V was clipped by 0 bases and J by 0 bases, with 14 bases between them. This CDR3 is 16 amino acids long. Germline V lookup: CDR1 DFQATT, CDR2 SNEGSKA (reference sequence). This chain's CDR3 is CSARDFGRGMNTEAFF. CDR3 coding DNA: TGCAGTGCTAGAGATTTTGGCCGGGGAATGAACACTGAAGCTTTCTTT.

The chain carries TRBV2 and TRBJ2-3; TRBD2 agrees at 7 bases. Germline V gene data show CDR1 as SNHLY and CDR2 as FYNNEI. Trimming took 8 bases from V and 1 from J; bases not matched to a gene: 6. The CDR3 loop spans 14 amino acids. The CDR3: CASREAYGTDTQYF. The CDR3 bases are TGTGCCAGCCGGGAGGCATACGGCACAGATACGCAGTATTTT.

This clonotype has at least ten counts. The J gene is TRBJ1-2, the V gene TRBV28; maybe TRBD1 (5 bases). The V and J ends lost 5 bases and 8 bases respectively, with 18 bases between them. The V gene's germline CDR1 is MDHEN and CDR2 SYDVKM. CDR3 length: 14 amino acids. This CDR3 is CASSDLGGSGGYTF. CDR3 nucleotide sequence: TGTGCCAGCAGTGATCTCGGGGGATCGGGGGGCTACACCTTC.

The rearrangement joins TRBV20-1 to TRBJ2-1, with TRBD2 matching 16 bases. The CDR3 loop spans 19 amino acids. CDR1 and CDR2 from the germline V gene are DFQATT and SNEGSKA (reference sequence). The V and J ends lost 1 base and 4 bases, in that order; junction bases with no gene match: 10. The CDR3 DNA reads TGCAGTGCTAGAGGGATCCCGGGACTAGCGGGGGGGACTTACAATGAGCAGTTCTTC. Translating it yields CSARGIPGLAGGTYNEQFF.

Only a few counts were recorded for this clonotype. The J gene is TRBJ2-3, the V gene TRBV7-6; D unclear. The germline V and J ends were trimmed by 5 bases and 2 bases, with 8 bases remaining between them. The CDR3 is 13 residues long. Germline V CDR1 and CDR2: SGHVS, FNYEAQ. CDR3 coding DNA: TGTGCCAGCAGCCGGCGGTACACAGATACGCAGTATTTT. Translated: CASSRRYTDTQYF.

V and J are TRBV20-1 and TRBJ2-2; D remains ambiguous. Germline-derived CDR1 and CDR2 are DFQATT and SNEGSKA (reference sequence). This CDR3 spans 14 amino acids. Trimming removed 4 bases at V and 5 bases at J, with 14 bases between. The CDR3 sequence: CSAIGPPRTGELFF. The CDR3 DNA is TGCAGTGCTATCGGGCCCCCTCGAACCGGGGAGCTGTTTTTT.

There are many counts of this clonotype. The J gene is TRBJ2-5, the V gene TRBV20-1; D perhaps matches TRBD2 (6 bases). The CDR3 has 14 amino acids. V gave up 6 bases and J gave up 9 bases, with 23 bases separating them. Germline lookup yields CDR1 DFQATT and CDR2 SNEGSKA (reference sequence). CDR3 coding DNA: TGCAGTGCACCCTCCCCGGGACTGACCAGGGCCCAGTACTTC. It specifies CSAPSPGLTRAQYF.